These 12 T cell receptor beta chains were sequenced from one sample in a study of T cells in Graves' hyperthyroidism and ophthalmopathy. Amplified TCR beta CDR3 regions came from RNA transcripts. Primed by the HTBI set, a first-round RT-PCR was run on the TCR CDR3. TCRdb passed the multiplex PCR reads through MiXCR, listing each CDR3 protein once. The table includes approximately 610,000 distinct CDR3 sequences, approximately 14% detected once. Sequences were obtained from blood. The receptors here all came from a woman aged 40 to 55 with Graves' ophthalmopathy.

The chain is built from TRBV7-2 and TRBJ1-1; maybe TRBD1 (5 bases). The CDR3 sequence is 15 residues long. From germline, CDR1 is SGHTA and CDR2 FQGNSA. V was pared by 5 bases and J by 3 bases, with 16 bases between. Here the CDR3 reads CASSPKGHEYTEAFF. The CDR3 nucleotides are TGTGCCAGCAGCCCCAAGGGGCACGAGTACACTGAAGCTTTCTTT.

This clonotype was detected ten times or more. J is TRBJ1-5 and V is TRBV12-3 or TRBV12-4; no reliable D call. CDR3 length: 17 residues. V was clipped by 3 bases and J by 5 bases, with 20 bases between them. The CDR3 nucleotides read TGTGCCAGCAGTTTCATTTTTGACACCACACGGGATCAGCCCCAGCATTTT. It translates to CASSFIFDTTRDQPQHF.

This clonotype was seen ten or more times. This sequence joins TRBV6-5 and TRBJ1-2; a possible D gene is TRBD1 (6 bases). The CDR3 is made up of 16 amino acids. Trimming pared 2 bases from V and 4 bases from J, leaving 17 bases between. The germline V gene encodes CDR1 MNHEY and CDR2 SVGAGI. The CDR3 protein is CASSYGRGRGGYGYTF. In nucleotides, the CDR3 is TGTGCCAGCAGTTACGGGAGAGGCAGGGGCGGCTATGGCTACACCTTC.

Ten or more counts support this clonotype. The chain couples TRBV29-1 to TRBJ1-3; TRBD1 matches 9 bases. Germline lookup yields CDR1 SQVTM and CDR2 ANQGSEA. The CDR3 totals 14 residues. J gave up 0 bases and V 7 bases, and 4 bases lay outside the gene matches. CDR3 DNA: TGCAGCGCCTGGACAGGGGTCTCTGGAAACACCATATATTTT. Protein sequence: CSAWTGVSGNTIYF.

The chain links TRBV6-2 or TRBV6-3 to TRBJ1-1, with a tentative D call TRBD1 (6 bases). There are 15 residues in the CDR3. Germline V lookup: CDR1 MNHEY, CDR2 SVGEGT. Trimming pared 0 bases from V and 4 bases from J, leaving 12 bases between. This CDR3 is CASSYSNKGGTEAFF. CDR3 nucleotide sequence: TGTGCCAGCAGTTACTCGAATAAGGGGGGCACTGAAGCTTTCTTT.

The chain combines TRBV4-1 with TRBJ1-2; 10 nucleotides match TRBD1. Per the germline V gene, CDR1 is MGHRA and CDR2 is YSYEKL. The CDR3 totals 17 residues. Trimming took 3 bases from V and 6 from J; bases not matched to a gene: 13. CDR3 region: CASSHLGPGTGEHGYTF. Written as DNA, the CDR3 is TGCGCCAGCAGCCACTTGGGCCCCGGGACAGGGGAACATGGCTACACCTTC.

The chain is built from TRBV18 and TRBJ1-5, with D unclear. This CDR3 is built from 14 residues. V lost 3 bases and J 3 bases, leaving 9 bases between the germline ends. CDR1 and CDR2 from the germline V gene are KGHSH and LQKENI. The chain's CDR3 is CASSPWEHNQPQHF. In DNA form, the CDR3 reads TGTGCCAGCTCACCGTGGGAGCACAATCAGCCCCAGCATTTT.

This clonotype was counted ten times or more. The CDR3 loop is CASSLLSGWANVLTF. The CDR3 coding sequence is TGTGCCAGCAGTTTATTGTCGGGGTGGGCCAACGTCCTGACTTTC. The rearrangement links TRBV28 to TRBJ2-6; tentative D call: TRBD2 (5 bases). Germline V gene data show CDR1 as MDHEN and CDR2 as SYDVKM. The CDR3 has 15 amino acids. V gave up 1 base and J gave up 5 bases, with 9 bases separating them. Supplemented by reference TRBV28 and TRBJ2-6, the full variable domain reads DVKVTQSSRYLVKRTGEKVFLECVQDMDHENMFWYRQDPGLGLRLIYFSYDVKMKEKGDIPEGYSVSREKKERFSLILESASTNQTSMYLCASSLLSGWANVLTFGAGSRLTVL.

This clonotype was counted at least ten times. J is TRBJ1-1 and V is TRBV6-2 or TRBV6-3, with D hard to call. The V gene's germline CDR1 is MNHEY and CDR2 SVGEGT. Trimming stripped 7 bases from V and 3 bases from J, with 24 bases between. This CDR3 is 17 amino acids long. CDR3 nucleotide sequence: TGTGCCAGCACGACCGGGTCGGGTATTCGGTTGGACACTGAAGCTTTCTTT. Protein product: CASTTGSGIRLDTEAFF.

The chain links TRBV6-5 to TRBJ2-7; D is unresolved. The CDR3 length is 14 residues. Germline loops: CDR1 MNHEY, CDR2 SVGAGI. The V gene lost 6 bases and the J gene lost 2 bases, with 14 bases spanning the gap. The CDR3 loop is CASSYNPATYEQYF. DNA for the CDR3: TGTGCCAGCAGCTACAACCCAGCTACCTACGAGCAGTACTTC.

The table lists this clonotype with many counts. This sequence joins TRBV5-4 and TRBJ2-5, with 8 bases matching TRBD1. The CDR3 consists of 16 residues. Per the germline V gene, CDR1 is SGHNT and CDR2 is YYREEE (reference sequence). The V gene end was trimmed by 4 bases and the J gene end by 4 bases; junction bases not matched to a gene: 12. CDR3 nucleotide sequence: TGTGCCAGCAGCGGGGCCGACAGGGGCCAACGAGAGACCCAGTACTTC. Translating gives CASSGADRGQRETQYF.

This clonotype was seen repeatedly, ten times or more. The chain's CDR3 is CASSVDGWISEAFF. The CDR3 nucleotides are TGTGCCAGCAGTGTCGACGGGTGGATATCTGAAGCTTTCTTT. The V and J genes are TRBV6-1 and TRBJ1-1; D remains unclear. The CDR3 length is 14 residues. CDR1 MNHNS and CDR2 SASEGT come from the germline V gene. The V gene lost 4 bases and the J gene lost 6 bases, with 15 bases spanning the gap.